This entry lists 12 T cell receptor beta chains sequenced from one sample in a study of siplizumab effects on memory and regulatory T cells. Repertoires were generated with immunoSEQ multiplex PCR, while TCRdb's copy carries only in-frame clones and drops some. The sample shows tens of thousands of clones, just over 90% of them seen only once. The material sequenced was CD8+ T cells sorted from blood. These receptors came from a human donor in good health.

On this clone: The junction differs from germline at one of its ends, possibly a read error. The rearrangement uses TRBV30 and TRBJ2-7; 8 positions agree with TRBD1. The CDR3 spans 13 residues. Per germline, CDR1 GTSNPN and CDR2 SVGIG (reference sequence). The CDR3 sequence is CAWSETGVYDQYF. CDR3 nucleotide sequence: TGTGCCTGGAGTGAGACAGGGGTCTACGACCAGTACTTC.

This sequence joins TRBV30 and TRBJ2-1; the match to TRBD2 covers 8 bases. The CDR3 covers 13 residues. The V gene's germline CDR1 is GTSNPN and CDR2 SVGIG (reference sequence). V dropped 8 bases and J dropped 5; count of bases not matched to a gene: 8. This CDR3 is CAGGPGGHNEQFF. CDR3 coding DNA: TGTGCCGGAGGCCCGGGAGGGCACAATGAGCAGTTCTTC.

The chain joins TRBV30 to TRBJ1-1; D unclear. The CDR3 sequence is 13 residues long. V dropped 2 bases and J dropped 6 bases, with 13 bases sitting between them. CDR1 is GTSNPN and CDR2 is SVGIG in the germline V gene (reference sequence). In DNA form, the CDR3 reads TGTGCCTGGAGTCTTGATATAGGTGCTGAAGCTTTCTTT. This encodes CAWSLDIGAEAFF.

The chain uses TRBV9 and TRBJ2-7, with TRBD2 identical over 16 bases. CDR3 size: 16 residues. Per the germline V gene, CDR1 is SGDLS and CDR2 is YYNGEE. The ends lost 3 bases at V and 5 bases at J; junction bases unmatched: 5. For the CDR3, the DNA is TGTGCCAGCAGCGAGGGACTAGCGGGAGGGCCAGACGAGCAGTACTTC. Its protein is CASSEGLAGGPDEQYF.

This clone was seen just once. The rearrangement uses TRBV9 and TRBJ2-2; D is unclear. V lost 4 bases and J 1 base, leaving 8 bases between the germline ends. Looked up from germline, CDR1 is SGDLS and CDR2 is YYNGEE. The CDR3 sequence is 14 residues long. The CDR3 coding sequence is TGTGCCAGCAGCTGGACGATGAACACCGGGGAGCTGTTTTTT. It encodes CASSWTMNTGELFF. The whole variable domain, filled in from reference TRBV9 and TRBJ2-2, reads DSGVTQTPKHLITATGQRVTLRCSPRSGDLSVYWYQQSLDQGLQFLIQYYNGEERAKGNILERFSAQQFPDLHSELNLSSLELGDSALYFCASSWTMNTGELFFGEGSRLTVL.

V and J are TRBV27 and TRBJ2-7; maybe TRBD2 (6 bases). V was clipped by 4 bases and J by 4 bases, with 20 bases between them. Germline V gives CDR1 MNHEY, CDR2 SMNVEV (reference sequence). This CDR3 is built from 16 residues. The CDR3: CASSSLSGELSYEQYF. In DNA form, the CDR3 reads TGTGCCAGCAGTTCCCTTAGCGGAGAGCTATCTTACGAGCAGTACTTC.

The chain carries TRBV5-5 and TRBJ2-7; maybe TRBD1 (5 bases). Germline-derived CDR1 and CDR2 are SGHKS and YYEKEE (reference sequence). The germline V and J ends were trimmed by 4 bases and 3 bases, with 11 bases remaining between them. This CDR3 region has 13 residues. The DNA for the CDR3 is TGTGCCAGCAGCCTCAGGGAAAACTACGAGCAGTACTTC. Its translation: CASSLRENYEQYF.

The J gene is TRBJ2-7, the V gene TRBV27; 8 bases fit TRBD1. Germline values: CDR1 MNHEY, CDR2 SMNVEV (reference sequence). The CDR3 runs 14 residues. V shed 5 bases and J 2 bases; nucleotides not matched to a gene: 5. The CDR3 region has the DNA TGTGCCAGCAGTACGACAGGGGTTCCCTACGAGCAGTACTTC. The encoded protein is CASSTTGVPYEQYF.

The chain uses TRBV27 and TRBJ2-7; the match to TRBD1 covers 7 bases. The CDR3 is made up of 14 amino acids. CDR1 is MNHEY and CDR2 is SMNVEV in the germline V gene (reference sequence). Unmatched junction bases numbered 8, after V lost 3 bases and J lost 6 bases. CDR3 in DNA: TGTGCCAGCAGTTTGAGGGGGCGCGAAGGCGAGCAGTACTTC. Translation gives CASSLRGREGEQYF.

The chain carries TRBV5-1 and TRBJ2-1, with 8 bases identical to TRBD2. The germline V gene has CDR1 SGHRS and CDR2 YFSETQ. The CDR3 totals 14 residues. Trimming removed 4 bases from V and 9 bases from J; junction bases left unmatched: 9. CDR3 loop: CASSPLAGTSEQFF. In nucleotides, the CDR3 is TGCGCCAGCAGCCCTTTAGCGGGAACGAGTGAGCAGTTCTTC. Looking up the rest from reference TRBV5-1 and TRBJ2-1 gives the full variable domain: KAGVTQTPRYLIKTRGQQVTLSCSPISGHRSVSWYQQTPGQGLQFLFEYFSETQRNKGNFPGRFSGRQFSNSRSEMNVSTLELGDSALYLCASSPLAGTSEQFFGPGTRLTVL.

The chain combines TRBV7-9 with TRBJ2-7, with 9 bases fitting TRBD1. CDR1 and CDR2 (germline): SEHNR, FQNEAQ (reference sequence). Trimming removed 1 base from V and 2 bases from J; junction bases left unmatched: 9. CDR3 size: 17 residues. The CDR3 DNA follows: TGTGCCAGCAGCTTAGGGGCACATGGACAGGGGACCTACGAGCAGTACTTC. Translated: CASSLGAHGQGTYEQYF.

The chain carries TRBV6-5 and TRBJ1-1; 9 positions agree with TRBD1. This CDR3 is built from 13 residues. CDR1 is MNHEY and CDR2 is SVGAGI in the germline V gene. V dropped 4 bases and J dropped 7; count of bases not matched to a gene: 4. For the CDR3, the DNA is TGTGCCAGCAGTTTAGGGACAGGGTATGAAGCTTTCTTT. Translating it yields CASSLGTGYEAFF.